The 21 T cell receptor beta chains below all came from one sample that was sequenced in a study of response to subunit inactivated influenza vaccine. MiXCR, applied by TCRdb to the RT-PCR reads, yields one record per CDR3 protein. The sample holds 650,000 to 800,000 distinct CDR3 sequences, around 20% seen once. The sample in question was PBMCs from blood, obtained roughly 5 days after vaccination. These receptors all come from a man aged 45-65 years who received an inactivated influenza vaccine.

This clonotype was found a few times. The chain combines TRBV28 with TRBJ2-1, with 10 positions matching TRBD2. CDR1 and CDR2 (germline): MDHEN, SYDVKM. The junction had 5 bases not matched to a gene; V was cut back by 6 bases and J by 9 bases. The CDR3 totals 13 residues. The CDR3 sequence: CASRLAGFGEQFF. CDR3 nucleotides: TGTGCCAGCAGACTAGCGGGGTTTGGTGAGCAGTTCTTC.

This chain joins TRBV5-1 and TRBJ2-3, with 9 bases aligning to TRBD1. The CDR3 contains 13 residues. Unmatched junction bases numbered 0, after V lost 3 bases and J lost 4 bases. Germline V gives CDR1 SGHRS, CDR2 YFSETQ. The CDR3 bases are TGCGCCAGCAGCTGGGACAGGGCAGATACGCAGTATTTT. This sequence encodes CASSWDRADTQYF.

The chain uses TRBV5-1 and TRBJ2-4; 7 bases are shared with TRBD1. The CDR3 contains 16 residues. V shed 3 bases, J shed 0 bases, and the junction held 6 bases outside the gene matches. CDR1 is SGHRS and CDR2 is YFSETQ in the germline V gene. The CDR3 nucleotides read TGCGCCAGCAGCTCCAAGACAGGGCTAGCCAAAAACATTCAGTACTTC. It is translated as CASSSKTGLAKNIQYF.

This clonotype turned up a few times. The chain links TRBV7-3 to TRBJ2-1; tentative D call: TRBD2 (6 bases). Germline assignment: CDR1 SGHTA and CDR2 FQGTGA. Deletions cut 2 bases from V and 7 bases from J, with 15 bases between. This CDR3 comprises 15 residues. Written as DNA, the CDR3 is TGTGCCAGCAGCTTATTGGGGGGAGATAGGAATGAGCAGTTCTTC. As protein: CASSLLGGDRNEQFF.

J is TRBJ2-7 and V is TRBV28; D ambiguous. Trimming pared 6 bases from V and 3 bases from J, leaving 9 bases between. Per germline, CDR1 MDHEN and CDR2 SYDVKM. This CDR3 has 12 amino acids. CDR3 in DNA: TGTGCCAGCAGCACAGTTATCTACGAGCAGTACTTC. Translating it yields CASSTVIYEQYF.

This clonotype was picked up a small number of times. CDR3 coding DNA: TGTGCCAGTAGAAACCCGGGACTAGACCCCAGCACAGATACGCAGTATTTT. Its translation: CASRNPGLDPSTDTQYF. The V call is TRBV27, the J call TRBJ2-3; 8 bases line up with TRBD2. Germline CDR1 reads MNHEY; CDR2 reads SMNVEV (reference sequence). The V and J ends lost 9 bases and 0 bases, in that order; junction bases with no gene match: 14. CDR3 length equals 17 residues.

The chain uses TRBV7-9 and TRBJ2-7; D might be TRBD1 (5 bases). V shed 8 bases and J shed 0 bases, with 17 bases lying between them. The CDR3 consists of 15 residues. Per germline, CDR1 SEHNR and CDR2 FQNEAQ (reference sequence). Here the CDR3 reads CASVQGSQSSYEQYF. CDR3 DNA: TGTGCCAGCGTCCAGGGTTCGCAGTCCTCCTACGAGCAGTACTTC.

The CDR3 region is CASTLEAGSTDTQYF. DNA for the CDR3: TGTGCCAGCACCCTTGAGGCAGGGAGCACAGATACGCAGTATTTT. The genes are TRBV7-2 and TRBJ2-3, with D perhaps TRBD1 (5 bases). V shed 7 bases and J shed 0 bases, with 14 bases lying between them. This CDR3 is built from 15 residues. The germline gives CDR1 SGHTA, CDR2 FQGNSA.

The V call is TRBV11-2, the J call TRBJ2-3, with unresolved D. The CDR3 length is 16 residues. The V gene's germline CDR1 is SGHAT and CDR2 FQNNGV. V was shortened by 2 bases and J by 3 bases, with 15 bases between the two germline ends. CDR3 sequence reads: CASSLFLRSSTDTQYF. DNA of the CDR3: TGTGCCAGCAGCTTATTTTTACGATCGTCGACAGATACGCAGTATTTT. Full variable domain (remainder filled in from reference TRBV11-2 and TRBJ2-3): EAGVAQSPRYKIIEKRQSVAFWCNPISGHATLYWYQQILGQGPKLLIQFQNNGVVDDSQLPKDRFSAERLKGVDSTLKIQPAKLEDSAVYLCASSLFLRSSTDTQYFGPGTRLTVL.

Concerning this clonotype: This clone may be a read error of a much larger clone one base away. The chain couples TRBV7-8 to TRBJ1-1; the D is unclear. The CDR3 consists of 14 residues. CDR1 and CDR2 (germline): SGHVS, FQNEAQ. V lost 0 bases and J lost 1, with 6 bases in between. The CDR3 sequence: CASSLALTNTEAFF. CDR3 nucleotide sequence: TGTGCCAGCAGCTTAGCGCTAACGAACACTGAAGCTTTCTTT.

The chain joins TRBV7-9 to TRBJ1-6, with D uncertain. V lost 1 base, J lost 9 bases, and 13 bases lay in between. Germline assignment: CDR1 SEHNR and CDR2 FQNEAQ (reference sequence). The CDR3 consists of 15 residues. CDR3 sequence reads: CASSLDTLPVSPLHF. CDR3 DNA sequence: TGTGCCAGCAGCTTAGACACGCTACCTGTTTCACCCCTCCACTTT.

This clonotype has a count of ten or more. V usage is TRBV15 and J usage is TRBJ2-3, with TRBD1 as a possible D gene (6 bases). Trimming pared 4 bases from V and 0 bases from J, leaving 11 bases between. CDR1 is LNHNV, CDR2 YYDKDF, per germline (reference sequence). The CDR3 runs to 15 residues. The CDR3 loop reads CATSTRTASTDTQYF. The CDR3 DNA reads as TGTGCCACCAGCACGAGGACAGCTAGCACAGATACGCAGTATTTT.

This clonotype was counted between two and nine times. This sequence joins TRBV5-1 and TRBJ2-1; 16 nucleotides line up with TRBD2. J lost 9 bases, V lost 4 bases, and 7 bases had no gene match. Germline lookup yields CDR1 SGHRS and CDR2 YFSETQ. The CDR3 sequence is 16 residues long. The CDR3 DNA reads as TGCGCCAGCAGCGAACCTGGGACTAGCGGGAGGGGTGAGCAGTTCTTC. This sequence encodes CASSEPGTSGRGEQFF.

A few counts support this clonotype. CDR3 nucleotide sequence: TGTGCCAGCAGCCCCGGACCGGGACAGGTGACAGATACGCAGTATTTT. Protein product: CASSPGPGQVTDTQYF. J is TRBJ2-3 and V is TRBV5-6; 8 bases match TRBD1. V was pared by 4 bases and J by 3 bases, with 10 bases of the junction left unmatched. CDR1 is SGHDT and CDR2 is YYEEEE in the germline V gene. The CDR3 totals 16 residues.

There are a few counts of this clonotype. Relative to the germline gene, one junction end is altered; a read error may explain this. V gene TRBV7-7 combines with J gene TRBJ2-1; 9 bases match TRBD2. The CDR3 covers 16 residues. The germline gives CDR1 SSHAT, CDR2 FNYEAQ (reference sequence). CDR3 sequence (DNA): TGTGCTAGCAGCTTAGCAGATAGCGGGGGAGGCAATGAGCAGTTCTTC. Translating it yields CASSLADSGGGNEQFF.

The chain combines TRBV4-3 with TRBJ2-3, with D unresolved. Germline values: CDR1 LGHNA, CDR2 YSLEER. The germline V and J ends were trimmed by 0 bases and 1 base, with 5 bases remaining between them. There are 14 residues in the CDR3. CDR3 in DNA: TGCGCCAGCAGCCAAGACACCGGCACAGATACGCAGTATTTT. Protein product: CASSQDTGTDTQYF.

This clonotype was counted many times. The chain couples TRBV28 to TRBJ2-1; 13 bases line up with TRBD2. V lost 6 bases to trimming and J lost 1 base; unmatched junction nucleotides: 6. The CDR3 has 17 residues. Looked up from germline, CDR1 is MDHEN and CDR2 is SYDVKM. In nucleotides, the CDR3 is TGTGCCAGCAGACTAGCGGGAGGGCCTGGGTCCTACAATGAGCAGTTCTTC. It yields the protein CASRLAGGPGSYNEQFF.

In this sample, this clonotype turned up a few times. The rearrangement uses TRBV5-1 and TRBJ2-7; D might be TRBD2 (5 bases). CDR1 is SGHRS, CDR2 YFSETQ, per germline. CDR3 length: 14 amino acids. Trimming took off 0 bases at V and 7 bases at J, with 14 bases between the two ends. The CDR3 region is CASSLDGAAREQYF. CDR3 bases: TGCGCCAGCAGCTTGGATGGAGCGGCCCGGGAGCAGTACTTC.

The gene calls are TRBV15 and TRBJ2-1; D is unclear. This CDR3 comprises 13 residues. CDR1 is LNHNV, CDR2 YYDKDF, per germline (reference sequence). V was clipped by 1 base and J by 6 bases, with 7 bases between them. CDR3 region: CATSRVFLNEQFF. DNA of the CDR3: TGTGCCACCAGCAGAGTTTTCCTCAATGAGCAGTTCTTC.

This clonotype has only a few counts. The gene calls are TRBV7-2 and TRBJ2-1, with TRBD2 identical over 8 bases. This CDR3 is 18 amino acids long. Germline CDR1 reads SGHTA; CDR2 reads FQGNSA. Germline trimming cut 0 bases from V and 9 bases from J; bases unmatched to any gene: 16. This chain's CDR3 is CASSLASPGLGGRGEQFF. In DNA, the CDR3 is TGTGCCAGCAGCTTAGCTAGTCCGGGACTAGGAGGAAGGGGTGAGCAGTTCTTC.

The gene calls are TRBV12-3 or TRBV12-4 and TRBJ1-1, with 8 bases that match TRBD1. The CDR3 contains 15 residues. With 5 bases clipped from V and 4 bases from J, the junction kept 9 bases outside the gene matches. The DNA for the CDR3 is TGTGCCAGCAGTCGCTCCCAGGGGGCAGGCACTGAAGCTTTCTTT. Translation gives CASSRSQGAGTEAFF.